Sequencing of this T cell receptor (beta chain) was carried out in a study of blood T cell repertoires in COVID-19. Study-wide background: Acute and convalescent COVID-19 specimens originated in the United States, Italy and Spain. T cells, B-cell-depleted T cells, or PBMCs supplied cDNA or gDNA.

Germline loops: CDR1 MNHEY, CDR2 SVGAGI. V shed 2 bases and J 0 bases; nucleotides not matched to a gene: 1. The CDR3 has 16 amino acids. Original processing methods: Amplification of reference gene primers was used by the study to estimate nucleated cell counts. Sequencing used immunoSEQ multiplex PCR; TCRdb keeps in-frame clones, though not all of them. V and J calls and clone size are given by that table; D and trimming were obtained from the DNA. The sample has under 300,000 clones; about 83% are singletons. The sequenced sample was peripheral blood. This TCR was sampled from a man aged 25-40 years who had recovered from COVID-19. V and J are TRBV6-5 and TRBJ2-2; 9 bases agree with TRBD1. Here the CDR3 DNA reads TGTGCCAGCAGTTACGGGACAGGGTCGAACACCGGGGAGCTGTTTTTT. Protein: CASSYGTGSNTGELFF.